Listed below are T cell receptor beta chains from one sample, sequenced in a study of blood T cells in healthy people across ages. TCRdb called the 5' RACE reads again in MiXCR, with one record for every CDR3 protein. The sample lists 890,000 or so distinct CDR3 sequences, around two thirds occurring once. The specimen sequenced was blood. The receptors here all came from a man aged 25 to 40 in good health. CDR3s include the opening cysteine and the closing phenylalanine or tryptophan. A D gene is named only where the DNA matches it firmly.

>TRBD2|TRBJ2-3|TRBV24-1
CATSDLAGVTDTQYF
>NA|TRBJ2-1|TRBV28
CASTSDSGGQFF
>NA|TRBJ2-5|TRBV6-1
CATSGPRQETQYF
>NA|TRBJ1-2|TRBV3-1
CASSRSRGYTF
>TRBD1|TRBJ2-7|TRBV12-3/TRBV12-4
CASRPRQGSYEQYF
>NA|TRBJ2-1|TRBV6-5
CASSDEQGGNEQFF
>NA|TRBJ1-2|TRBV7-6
CASSPDRKNYGYTF
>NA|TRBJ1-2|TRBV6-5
CASSSGPAAFYGYTF
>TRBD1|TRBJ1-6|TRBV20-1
CSADRGSNNSPLHF
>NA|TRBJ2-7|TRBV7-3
CASSSRGGSYEQYF
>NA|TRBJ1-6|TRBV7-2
CASSPGLNSPLHF
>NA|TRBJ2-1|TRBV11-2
CASSLEVGSYNEQFF
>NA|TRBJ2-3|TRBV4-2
CASSQDRQPDTQYF
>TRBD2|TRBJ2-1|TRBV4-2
CASSPAGLAVYNEQFF
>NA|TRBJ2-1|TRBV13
CASSLRGTSYNEQFF
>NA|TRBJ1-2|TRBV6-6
CASSYAPRTNYGYTF
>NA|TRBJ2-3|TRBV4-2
CASSQDVAGAADTQYF
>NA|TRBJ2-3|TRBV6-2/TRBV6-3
CASNGGVADTQYF
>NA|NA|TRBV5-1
CASSLERVSVHEQYF
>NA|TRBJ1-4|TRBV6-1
CASTPTRIGEKLFF
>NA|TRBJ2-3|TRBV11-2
CASSLESRETDTQYF
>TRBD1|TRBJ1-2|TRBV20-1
CSAHRGLDGYTF
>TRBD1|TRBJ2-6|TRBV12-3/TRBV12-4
CASRRTGAPWGANVLTF
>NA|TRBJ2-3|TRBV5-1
CASSLLAAASTDTQYF
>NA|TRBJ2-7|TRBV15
CATSTQALYEQYF
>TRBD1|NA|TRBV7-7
CASSNPGQGFQETQYF
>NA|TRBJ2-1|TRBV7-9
CASSSRGSYNEQFF
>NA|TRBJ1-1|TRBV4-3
CASSQERSNTEAFF
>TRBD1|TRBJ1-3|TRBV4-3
CASSQTPGQGVSGNTIYF
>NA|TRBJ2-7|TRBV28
CASSLKVGGPAPYEQYF
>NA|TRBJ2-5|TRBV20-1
CSARDPQGQGHKQYF
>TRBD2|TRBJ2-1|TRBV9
CASSVGVGGGLQNEQFF
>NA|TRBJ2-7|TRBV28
CASSWPFGQDSSYEQYF
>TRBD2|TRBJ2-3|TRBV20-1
CSARDSSGGTDTQYF
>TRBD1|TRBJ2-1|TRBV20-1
CSARGPTGAGEQFF